This T cell receptor (beta chain) was captured by sequencing in a study of beta chain features in type 1 diabetes. Whole-study findings and limits: When cDNA is sequenced, cells with high TCR expression could be over-represented. Type 1 diabetes patients showed a moderate but significant shortening of TCRB CDR3s in all four CD4+ subsets.

Expressed TCRB transcripts were sequenced because the entire RNA isolate underwent reverse transcription. Profiling relied on immunoSEQ multiplex PCR, and the TCRdb table lists in-frame clones only, not all of them. The sample lists 600,000 to 700,000 clones, roughly an eighth occurring once. The single heparinised draw taken from each donor contained approximately 100 mL of blood on average. A note on this clone: Its specificity is unknown.

The receptor's source is a young man with type 1 diabetes. The sequenced sample consisted of naive CD4+ T cells from blood.

The CDR3 here is CASSLSGGQTQYF. The CDR3 nucleotides read TGTGCCAGCAGCTTAAGTGGTGGGCAGACCCAGTACTTC. V gene TRBV7-2 combines with J gene TRBJ2-5; D gene unclear. The CDR3 is 13 residues long. Germline CDR1 and CDR2: SGHTA and FQGNSA. V was clipped by 2 bases and J by 6 bases, with 10 bases between them.